This T cell receptor (beta chain) emerged from a study of spatial heterogeneity in lung cancer. Study as a whole: Among detected sequences, beta-chain ones consistently exceeded alpha-chain ones in number. The mean occurrence of each unique TCR and UMI combination in raw reads exceeded eight. Study results and limitations: Whereas they appeared in blood less at follow-up, ubiquitous expanded tumor TCRs appeared there more at resection.

As for this clonotype: Its antigen is still unknown. Being off target in a library aimed at alpha chains, this beta chain has a size of little meaning.

All TCR cDNA molecules were individually tagged with a unique molecular identifier. TCRdb reprocessed the 5' RACE reads via MiXCR and lists one record per CDR3 protein. The repertoire holds 4,000 to 5,000 distinct CDR3 sequences, with approximately 25% as singletons. Time point described: sample taken at primary tumor resection. No cell sorting; template was whole RNA from tumor, lung tissue or PBMC. The sequencing used PBMCs, collected at surgery. The TCR sequence derives from a female donor with early-stage non-small cell lung cancer.

The CDR3 sequence is CASSYNRGAGYEQYF. The CDR3, as DNA: TGTGCCAGCAGTTACAACAGGGGCGCAGGCTACGAGCAGTACTTC. This chain links TRBV6-5 with TRBJ2-7, with 7 bases fitting TRBD1. Trimming removed 2 bases from V and 3 bases from J; junction bases left unmatched: 7. Germline V gene sequence: CDR1 MNHEY, CDR2 SVGAGI. The CDR3 is made up of 15 amino acids.